This T cell receptor beta chain appears in the sequencing data of a study of cytomegalovirus exposure and HLA in healthy donors. About this clone: Its antigen is still unknown.

It was with 60 Vbeta and 13 Jbeta primers that the PCR ran. Per the authors' pipeline: About 11 million of about 88 million unique TCR beta chains were shared, per a later count. Sequencing used immunoSEQ multiplex PCR; TCRdb keeps in-frame clones, though not all of them. V, J and clone size reflect that table, while D and trimming were determined from the DNA. The table lists under 250,000 clones, 85% of them singletons, with 0.24% in the top ten. Each donor was nominally healthy when sampled (though unrecorded immune exposures were likely). Regarding the study as a whole: Donor immune exposure was known only as CMV serostatus. Analysis was performed later, and it showed HLA-associated TCR beta chains to be more clonally expanded than equally common others.

This TCR derives from a girl aged 2-10 years in good health and CMV-seronegative. Sequencing was carried out using PBMCs.

CDR3 in amino acids: CAWKRRDRGRSYEQYF. The CDR3 DNA reads TGTGCCTGGAAGAGAAGGGACAGGGGTCGTTCCTACGAGCAGTACTTC. The gene calls are TRBV30 and TRBJ2-7, with 10 bases lining up with TRBD1. The CDR3 contains 16 residues. The germline gives CDR1 GTSNPN, CDR2 SVGIG (reference sequence). V dropped 4 bases and J dropped 1; count of bases not matched to a gene: 10.